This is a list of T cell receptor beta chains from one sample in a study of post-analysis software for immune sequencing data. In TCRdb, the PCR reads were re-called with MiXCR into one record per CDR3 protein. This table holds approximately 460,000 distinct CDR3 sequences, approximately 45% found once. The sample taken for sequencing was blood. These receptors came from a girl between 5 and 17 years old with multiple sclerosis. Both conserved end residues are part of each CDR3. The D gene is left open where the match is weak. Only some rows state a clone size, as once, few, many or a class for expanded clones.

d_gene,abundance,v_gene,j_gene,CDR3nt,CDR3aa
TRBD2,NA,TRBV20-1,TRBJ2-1,TGCAGTGCTAGGACTAGCGGGAGTAGCAATGAGCAGTTCTTC,CSARTSGSSNEQFF
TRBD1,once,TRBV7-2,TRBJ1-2,TGTGCCAGCAGCTTACAAACAGGGGAAGACTATGGCTACACCTTC,CASSLQTGEDYGYTF
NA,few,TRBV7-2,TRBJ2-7,TGTGCCAGCAGCCCCGTTTCCCGCTACGAGCAGTACTTC,CASSPVSRYEQYF
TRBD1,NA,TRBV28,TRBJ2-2,TGTGCCAGCAGCCTCTCCGGGACAGGGTCGAGCGGGGAGCTGTTTTTT,CASSLSGTGSSGELFF
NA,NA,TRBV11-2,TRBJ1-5,TGTGCCAGCTCGGACGATGTCCGGGGCAATCAGCCCCAGCATTTT,CASSDDVRGNQPQHF
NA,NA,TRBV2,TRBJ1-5,TGTGCCAGCAGAATGAGTACAGTCGATTTCCAGCCCCAGCATTTT,CASRMSTVDFQPQHF
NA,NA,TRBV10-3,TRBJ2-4,TGTGCCATCAGTGAGTCCGAGGGAGCCAAAAACATTCAGTACTTC,CAISESEGAKNIQYF
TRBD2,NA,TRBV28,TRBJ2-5,TGTGCCAGCAGTTCCCCGGCTAGCGGGAGCATTGACGAGCAGCACTTC,CASSSPASGSIDEQHF
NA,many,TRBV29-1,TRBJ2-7,TGCAGCGTTGAGGTGCCGGGATTCTACGAGCAGTACTTC,CSVEVPGFYEQYF
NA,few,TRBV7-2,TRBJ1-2,TGTGCCAGCAGCTTAGCGGCACGGAACTATGGCTACACCTTC,CASSLAARNYGYTF
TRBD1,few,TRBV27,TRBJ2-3,TGTGCCAGCAGTTTCTCAAGCGAGGGGGCTAGCACAGATACGCAGTATTTT,CASSFSSEGASTDTQYF
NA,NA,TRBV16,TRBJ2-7,TGTGCCAGCAGCCACGCCGTGATGTACGAGCAGTACTTC,CASSHAVMYEQYF
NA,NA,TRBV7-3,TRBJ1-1,TGTGCCAGCAGCTTAGTTGGAGGCGCGGTGAACACTGAAGCTTTCTTT,CASSLVGGAVNTEAFF
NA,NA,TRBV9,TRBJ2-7,TGTGCCAGCAGCCCCCATGGGGAGACCTCCTACGAGCAGTACTTC,CASSPHGETSYEQYF
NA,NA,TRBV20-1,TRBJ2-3,TGCAGTGCTAGAGATGTGGTAGCGGTTGGAGATACGCAGTATTTT,CSARDVVAVGDTQYF
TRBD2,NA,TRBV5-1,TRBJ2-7,TGCGCCAGCAGCGCCGGACTAGCGGGAGGTAGCGAGCAGTACTTC,CASSAGLAGGSEQYF
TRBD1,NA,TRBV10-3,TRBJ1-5,TGTGCCATCAGTGAGCAGGGGGACGTGGGTCAGCCCCAGCATTTT,CAISEQGDVGQPQHF
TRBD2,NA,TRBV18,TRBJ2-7,TGTGCCAGCTCACCCGCGGGACTATCCTACGAGCAGTACTTC,CASSPAGLSYEQYF
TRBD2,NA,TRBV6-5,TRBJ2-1,TGTGCCAGCAGTTTAACTTTAGCGGGGTACAATGAGCAGTTCTTC,CASSLTLAGYNEQFF
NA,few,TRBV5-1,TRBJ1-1,TGCGCCAGCAGCTTGAGTCAGAACACTGAAGCTTTCTTT,CASSLSQNTEAFF
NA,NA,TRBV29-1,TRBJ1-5,TGCAGCGTGAGGCAGGGGAACAGCAATCAGCCCCAGCATTTT,CSVRQGNSNQPQHF
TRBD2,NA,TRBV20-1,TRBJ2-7,TGCAGCGGACACCCGGGGGGACTGCAGGTATGGGAGCAGTACTTC,CSGHPGGLQVWEQYF
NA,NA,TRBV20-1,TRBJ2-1,TGCAGTGCTAGAGATGGATTTGAGTTGGCAGGGAGCTCCTACAATGAGCAGTTCTTC,CSARDGFELAGSSYNEQFF
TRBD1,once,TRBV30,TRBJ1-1,TGTGCCTGGACCGCGGACAGGCTGAACACTGAAGCTTTCTTT,CAWTADRLNTEAFF
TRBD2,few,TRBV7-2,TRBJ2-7,TGTGCCAGCAGCTCTACCCTCACTAGCGGGAGCCACGAGCAGTACTTC,CASSSTLTSGSHEQYF
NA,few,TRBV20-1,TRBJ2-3,TGCAGTGCTAGAGTCGGGGCTAGCCCCACAGATACGCAGTATTTT,CSARVGASPTDTQYF
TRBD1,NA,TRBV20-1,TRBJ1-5,TGCAGTGCTAGAGATAAGGGGGCCCGCAATCAGCCCCAGCATTTT,CSARDKGARNQPQHF
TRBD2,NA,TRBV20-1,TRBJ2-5,TGCAGTGCTAGGTCGTCTAGCGGGAGTGAGACCCAGTACTTC,CSARSSSGSETQYF
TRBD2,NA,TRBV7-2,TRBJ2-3,TGTGCCAGCAGCTTAGATGGCGGGAGACGCAGCACAGATACGCAGTATTTT,CASSLDGGRRSTDTQYF
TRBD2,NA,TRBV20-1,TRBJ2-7,TGCAGTGCTACAGCCGGGACTAGCGCCGCCTACGAGCAGTACTTC,CSATAGTSAAYEQYF
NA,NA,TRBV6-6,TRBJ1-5,TGTGCCAGCACGGAGCAATCCAATCAGCCCCAGCATTTT,CASTEQSNQPQHF
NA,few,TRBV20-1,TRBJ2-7,TGCAGTGCTAGAGTAGGGGGACTGGACGAGCAGTACTTC,CSARVGGLDEQYF
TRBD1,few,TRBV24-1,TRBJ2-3,TGTGCCACCAGTGATGCGGGACAGGGTGCCACAGATACGCAGTATTTT,CATSDAGQGATDTQYF
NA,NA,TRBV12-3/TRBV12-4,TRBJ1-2,TGTGCCAGCAGTCTTAACCCCGCGGTCCTCTATGGCTACACCTTC,CASSLNPAVLYGYTF
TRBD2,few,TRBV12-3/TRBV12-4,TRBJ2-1,TGTGCCAGCAGTTCTCTAGCGGGAGATTACAATGAGCAGTTCTTC,CASSSLAGDYNEQFF
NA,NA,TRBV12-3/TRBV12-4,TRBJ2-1,TGTGCCAGCATCTTGGGGGTCCTCGATGAGCAGTTCTTC,CASILGVLDEQFF
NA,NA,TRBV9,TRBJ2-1,TGTGCCAGCAGCGTAGTTGCGGGGAACAATGAGCAGTTCTTC,CASSVVAGNNEQFF
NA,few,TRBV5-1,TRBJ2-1,TGCGCCAGCTATGAAAGATACAATGAGCAGTTCTTC,CASYERYNEQFF
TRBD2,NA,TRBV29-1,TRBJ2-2,TGCAGCGTGGCTCTAGCGGGAGGGCCCACCGGGGAGCTGTTTTTT,CSVALAGGPTGELFF
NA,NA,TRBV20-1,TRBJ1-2,TGCAGTGCTACTAATAACAGGGAGAACTATGGCTACACCTTC,CSATNNRENYGYTF
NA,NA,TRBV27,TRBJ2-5,TGTGCCAGCAGTTTATCGGGGCCAACTGAAGAGACCCAGTACTTC,CASSLSGPTEETQYF
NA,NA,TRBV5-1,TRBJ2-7,TGCGCCAGCAGCTTGGCTGAGAAGATCAGCCACGAGCAGTACTTC,CASSLAEKISHEQYF
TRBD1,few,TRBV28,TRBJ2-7,TGTGCCAGCAGTCCCGGGGACAGGGCGCCATACGAGCAGTACTTC,CASSPGDRAPYEQYF
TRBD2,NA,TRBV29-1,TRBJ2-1,TGCAGCGAACGGATGCTAGCGGGAGAATCGTCCTCCTACAATGAGCAGTTCTTC,CSERMLAGESSSYNEQFF
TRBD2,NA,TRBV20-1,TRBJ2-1,TGCAGTGCTAGAGATCTTAGACTAGCGGCCTACAATGAGCAGTTCTTC,CSARDLRLAAYNEQFF
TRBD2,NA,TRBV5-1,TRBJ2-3,TGCGCCAGCAGCCGCCAGGCGGGAGGTCAGTCAGATACGCAGTATTTT,CASSRQAGGQSDTQYF
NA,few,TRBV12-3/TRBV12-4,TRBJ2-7,TGTGCCAGCAGTCTTACTAGGAACGAGCAGTACTTC,CASSLTRNEQYF
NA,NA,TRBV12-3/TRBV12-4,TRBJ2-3,TGTGCCAGCAGCCCCGGCCGGGCGGGAATGCCTAGCACAGATACGCAGTATTTT,CASSPGRAGMPSTDTQYF
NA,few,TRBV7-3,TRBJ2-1,TGTGCCAGCAGCTTGGACTGGAACAATGAGCAGTTCTTC,CASSLDWNNEQFF
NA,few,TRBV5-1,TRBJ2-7,TGCGCCAGCAGCTTGGATACGGACAGCTCCTACGAGCAGTACTTC,CASSLDTDSSYEQYF
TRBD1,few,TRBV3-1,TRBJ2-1,TGTGCCAGCAGCCAAGATTCGGACAGGGGAGATGAGCAGTTCTTC,CASSQDSDRGDEQFF
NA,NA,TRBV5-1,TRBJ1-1,TGCGCCAGCAGCACCGATGGACAGTTCAACACTGAAGCTTTCTTT,CASSTDGQFNTEAFF
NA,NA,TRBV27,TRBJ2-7,TGTGCCAGCAGTTTAGGGGGCCCTGATCTGGGCGAGCAGTACTTC,CASSLGGPDLGEQYF